This T cell receptor beta chain was sequenced during a study of T cell changes during pregnancy in multiple sclerosis. Trimming took 3 bases from V and 5 from J, leaving 17 bases between them. The CDR3 runs to 15 residues. Germline loops: CDR1 MDHEN, CDR2 SYDVKM. The method was immunoSEQ multiplex PCR; TCRdb's version includes in-frame clones alone and lacks a portion of them. Of around 75,000 clones in the sample, approximately 95% are singletons; the top ten hold over 0.12%. The TCR was taken from a female donor with multiple sclerosis, enrolled in a pregnancy study. The starting material was CD4+ T cells from peripheral blood mononuclear cells, obtained after pregnancy. This sequence joins TRBV28 and TRBJ2-7; possibly TRBD1 for D (6 bases). The CDR3 DNA is TGTGCCAGCAGTTTTCTGGGGCAGGGGATGCACGAGCAGTACTTC. Its protein is CASSFLGQGMHEQYF.